The 5 T cell receptor beta chains reported below all come from one sample, sequenced in a study of siplizumab effects on memory and regulatory T cells. Sequencing was performed with immunoSEQ multiplex PCR; in TCRdb, only in-frame clones are kept and a portion is missing. The repertoire holds over 95,000 clones, just over 90% seen once, with 0.16% in the top ten. Sequencing input: non-Treg CD4+ T cells sorted from blood. The receptors originated from a human donor in good health.

The V call is TRBV6-1, the J call TRBJ1-2; no clear D gene. From germline, CDR1 is MNHNS and CDR2 SASEGT. Trimming left V 6 bases short and J 4 bases short, with 9 bases between. The CDR3 is 12 residues long. The CDR3 nucleotides read TGTGCCAGCAGCATCCGGGCCTATGGCTACACCTTC. The encoded protein is CASSIRAYGYTF.

V and J are TRBV6-5 and TRBJ1-6; D gene unclear. With 5 bases removed from V and 15 bases from J, the gap between germline ends came to 17 bases. This CDR3 region has 13 residues. The germline V gene encodes CDR1 MNHEY and CDR2 SVGAGI. CDR3 nucleotide sequence: TGTGCCAGCAGTGAGGCTGAACGGATTCGCCTCCACTTT. Translated, it gives CASSEAERIRLHF.

The chain recombines TRBV12-5 with TRBJ2-5, with 10 bases aligning to TRBD2. Germline CDR1 LGHNT, CDR2 FRNRAP. This CDR3 region has 16 residues. Germline trimming cut 6 bases from V and 1 base from J; bases unmatched to any gene: 8. The CDR3 sequence: CASGPWTSGFQETQYF. CDR3 bases: TGTGCTAGTGGGCCATGGACTAGCGGTTTCCAAGAGACCCAGTACTTC.

The chain joins TRBV5-1 to TRBJ1-2; D gene unclear. Trimming pared 0 bases from V and 2 bases from J, leaving 11 bases between. The CDR3 runs to 15 residues. CDR1 is SGHRS and CDR2 is YFSETQ in the germline V gene. The CDR3 nucleotides read TGCGCCAGCAGCTTGGGGCAGCAGGAGAACTATGGCTACACCTTC. Translation gives CASSLGQQENYGYTF.

Only a few counts were recorded for this clone. This sequence joins TRBV5-4 and TRBJ1-1; D uncertain. V was shortened by 4 bases and J by 3 bases, with 16 bases between the two germline ends. The germline gives CDR1 SGHNT, CDR2 YYREEE (reference sequence). The length of the CDR3 is 15 residues. The CDR3 loop is CASSPGGIRDTEAFF. The DNA for the CDR3 is TGTGCCAGCAGCCCGGGCGGGATAAGGGACACTGAAGCTTTCTTT.